Listed here are 26 T cell receptor beta chains from one sample, sequenced in a study of Ad26.COV2.S vaccination and SARS-CoV-2 variants. Sequencing was performed with immunoSEQ multiplex PCR; in TCRdb, only in-frame clones are kept and a portion is missing. This sample yields roughly 460,000 clones, of which about 89% are seen a single time; approximately 1.7% belongs to the top ten. The treatment is: roughly 19 received Ad26.COV2.S at low or high dose, single or two shots; 5 received placebo; per-sample allocation not given. The investigators took samples on day 63 after the first vaccine or placebo injection. The sample in question was peripheral blood, obtained in a trial of Ad26.COV2.S vaccine versus placebo. The receptors derive from a person aged 18 to 65 who received the Ad26.COV2.S COVID-19 vaccine or a placebo.

The chain couples TRBV4-2 to TRBJ2-1; 10 bases line up with TRBD2. Per germline, CDR1 LGHNA and CDR2 YNFKEQ. The CDR3 consists of 14 residues. V lost 2 bases, J lost 6 bases, and 1 base stayed unmatched. The CDR3 DNA reads TGTGCCAGCAGCCAAAGCGGGAGGGCCAATGAGCAGTTCTTC. This codes for CASSQSGRANEQFF.

In regard to this clone: Other DNA variants within this sample encode the same CDR3. This chain links TRBV18 with TRBJ1-2; D is unclear. This CDR3 is 13 amino acids long. Deletions cut 3 bases from V and 3 bases from J, with 8 bases between. Per germline, CDR1 KGHSH and CDR2 LQKENI. CDR3 in DNA: TGTGCCAGCTCACCTTCGGAAGACTATGGCTACACCTTC. This encodes CASSPSEDYGYTF.

The V and J genes are TRBV10-3 and TRBJ1-1, with D unresolved. There are 12 residues in the CDR3. Trimming took off 0 bases at V and 8 bases at J, with 7 bases between the two ends. Germline-derived CDR1 and CDR2 are ENHRY and SYGVKD. CDR3 protein: CAISESAREAFF. CDR3 in DNA: TGTGCCATCAGTGAGTCCGCTAGGGAAGCTTTCTTT.

V gene TRBV6-5 combines with J gene TRBJ2-6; the D is unclear. Germline CDR1 MNHEY, CDR2 SVGAGI. V was cut by 6 bases and J by 0 bases, with 6 bases left in between. This CDR3 contains 14 residues. CDR3 DNA: TGTGCCAGCAGCCTTTTCTCTGGGGCCAACGTCCTGACTTTC. Translating gives CASSLFSGANVLTF.

V usage is TRBV11-2 and J usage is TRBJ2-5; D assignment may be TRBD1 or TRBD2 (6 bases each). The CDR3 runs to 13 residues. V was pared by 5 bases and J by 4 bases, with 11 bases between. CDR1 SGHAT and CDR2 FQNNGV come from the germline V gene. In DNA, the CDR3 is TGTGCCAGCAGCGGGGGGCCGAGAGAGACCCAGTACTTC. Amino acids: CASSGGPRETQYF.

The chain links TRBV6-5 to TRBJ1-4, with TRBD1 as a possible D gene (6 bases). Trimming took 9 bases from V and 6 from J, leaving 17 bases between them. The germline CDR1 and CDR2 sequences are MNHEY and SVGAGI. This CDR3 region has 14 residues. CDR3 in DNA: TGTGCCAGTGGCGCGTACACAGGGTATGAAAAACTGTTTTTT. This sequence encodes CASGAYTGYEKLFF.

The chain links TRBV7-9 to TRBJ1-1; 10 bases map to TRBD1. Germline lookup yields CDR1 SEHNR and CDR2 FQNEAQ (reference sequence). Trimming at V came to 5 bases and at J to 5 bases, leaving 11 bases not matched to a gene. The CDR3 is made up of 16 amino acids. DNA of the CDR3: TGTGCCAGCAGCCGCATGACACCGGGACAGGGGACTGAAGCTTTCTTT. Translating it yields CASSRMTPGQGTEAFF.

The CDR3 DNA reads as TGTGCCAGCAGCTTAGACCCTGTTTCACCCCTCCACTTT. As protein: CASSLDPVSPLHF. The chain has TRBV7-9 and TRBJ1-6; D ambiguous. Germline loops: CDR1 SEHNR, CDR2 FQNEAQ (reference sequence). Trimming removed 1 base from V and 9 bases from J, with 7 bases in between. The CDR3 loop spans 13 amino acids. The variable domain in full, completed from reference TRBV7-9 and TRBJ1-6, reads DTGVSQNPRHKITKRGQNVTFRCDPISEHNRLYWYRQTLGQGPEFLTYFQNEAQLEKSRLLSDRFSAERPKGSFSTLEIQRTEQGDSAMYLCASSLDPVSPLHFGNGTRLTVT.

V and J are TRBV5-5 and TRBJ2-5; 8 bases match TRBD2. The CDR3 totals 17 residues. V dropped 1 base and J dropped 4; count of bases not matched to a gene: 12. Germline V gene lookup returns CDR1 SGHKS and CDR2 YYEKEE (reference sequence). This CDR3 reads CASSLTVRSGRGETQYF. DNA of the CDR3: TGTGCCAGCAGCTTGACGGTTCGGAGCGGGAGAGGAGAGACCCAGTACTTC. The full variable domain, completed using reference TRBV5-5 and TRBJ2-5, is DAGVTQSPTHLIKTRGQQVTLRCSPISGHKSVSWYQQVLGQGPQFIFQYYEKEERGRGNFPDRFSARQFPNYSSELNVNALLLGDSALYLCASSLTVRSGRGETQYFGPGTRLLVL.

The gene calls are TRBV3-1 (or the pseudogene TRBV3-2) and TRBJ1-1, with a tentative D call TRBD1 (6 bases). From germline, CDR1 is LGHDT and CDR2 YNNKEL (reference sequence). CDR3 length equals 15 residues. V lost 5 bases and J lost 1, with 14 bases in between. The CDR3 nucleotides read TGTGCCAGCAGCTCCAGGACAGATAGGAACACTGAAGCTTTCTTT. Translating it yields CASSSRTDRNTEAFF.

The gene calls are TRBV5-1 and TRBJ1-5; D call uncertain. The V gene's germline CDR1 is SGHRS and CDR2 YFSETQ. V lost 1 base to trimming and J lost 0 bases, with 8 bases between them. This CDR3 region has 15 residues. CDR3 DNA sequence: TGCGCCAGCAGCTTGTACGGAAATAGCAATCAGCCCCAGCATTTT. This translates into CASSLYGNSNQPQHF. Looking up the rest from reference TRBV5-1 and TRBJ1-5 gives the full variable domain: KAGVTQTPRYLIKTRGQQVTLSCSPISGHRSVSWYQQTPGQGLQFLFEYFSETQRNKGNFPGRFSGRQFSNSRSEMNVSTLELGDSALYLCASSLYGNSNQPQHFGDGTRLSIL.

The V gene is TRBV6-5, the J gene TRBJ1-2; possibly TRBD1 for D (5 bases). The CDR3 sequence is 13 residues long. Deletions cut 6 bases from V and 4 bases from J, with 12 bases between. Germline-derived CDR1 and CDR2 are MNHEY and SVGAGI. The CDR3 loop reads CASRRDLTYGYTF. CDR3 DNA: TGTGCCAGCAGGCGGGACCTCACCTATGGCTACACCTTC.

This chain links TRBV4-3 with TRBJ2-3; 7 bases align to TRBD2. The CDR3 runs 15 residues. The ends lost 4 bases at V and 4 bases at J; junction bases unmatched: 8. CDR1 is LGHNA and CDR2 is YSLEER in the germline V gene. The CDR3 region is CASSRGLVLADTQYF. In nucleotides, the CDR3 is TGCGCCAGCAGCCGCGGACTAGTTTTGGCAGATACGCAGTATTTT.

The V and J genes are TRBV19 and TRBJ2-7; D possibly corresponds to TRBD1 (5 bases). This CDR3 has 14 residues. Germline CDR1 LNHDA, CDR2 SQIVND (reference sequence). V gave up 7 bases and J gave up 6 bases, with 19 bases separating them. The chain's CDR3 is CASTLAQGSREQYF. CDR3 sequence (DNA): TGTGCCAGTACCCTCGCTCAGGGTTCTCGCGAGCAGTACTTC.

This chain uses TRBV7-9 with TRBJ2-2; D is perhaps TRBD2 (6 bases). Germline CDR1 is SEHNR and CDR2 is FQNEAQ (reference sequence). Trimming took 5 bases from V and 3 from J, leaving 16 bases between them. This CDR3 is 16 amino acids long. For the CDR3, the DNA is TGTGCCAGCAGCCGAACCCCTCGGGAGTACACCGGGGAGCTGTTTTTT. It is translated as CASSRTPREYTGELFF. The complete variable domain, with remaining parts taken from reference TRBV7-9 and TRBJ2-2, reads DTGVSQNPRHKITKRGQNVTFRCDPISEHNRLYWYRQTLGQGPEFLTYFQNEAQLEKSRLLSDRFSAERPKGSFSTLEIQRTEQGDSAMYLCASSRTPREYTGELFFGEGSRLTVL.

The V call is TRBV5-1, the J call TRBJ1-3, with a tentative D call TRBD1 (6 bases). The CDR3 spans 15 residues. V lost 4 bases, J lost 2 bases, and 13 bases lay in between. Germline V CDR1 and CDR2: SGHRS, YFSETQ. For the CDR3, the DNA is TGCGCCAGCAGCAATGGACAGAAAGCTGGAAACACCATATATTTT. This codes for CASSNGQKAGNTIYF.

This sequence joins TRBV25-1 and TRBJ1-4; D is unresolved. Germline V CDR1 and CDR2: MGHDK, SYGVNS. This CDR3 is 13 amino acids long. V dropped 4 bases and J dropped 4 bases, with 7 bases sitting between them. CDR3 nucleotides: TGTGCCAGCAGTGCAAGGTTTAATGAAAAACTGTTTTTT. This encodes CASSARFNEKLFF.

The chain combines TRBV13 with TRBJ1-6, with a tentative D call TRBD1 (5 bases). V was shortened by 5 bases and J by 0 bases, with 8 bases between the two germline ends. CDR1 is PRHDT, CDR2 FYEKMQ, per germline (reference sequence). The CDR3 totals 15 residues. CDR3 loop: CASSLDSSYNSPLHF. The CDR3 DNA reads TGTGCCAGCAGCCTAGACAGCTCCTATAATTCACCCCTCCACTTT.

J is TRBJ2-7 and V is TRBV4-1, with 7 bases that match TRBD1. This CDR3 has 15 amino acids. Germline assignment: CDR1 MGHRA and CDR2 YSYEKL. V dropped 0 bases and J dropped 3; count of bases not matched to a gene: 5. The CDR3 loop reads CASSQDETGYYEQYF. The CDR3 nucleotides read TGCGCCAGCAGCCAAGACGAGACAGGGTACTACGAGCAGTACTTC.

V and J are TRBV7-8 and TRBJ1-1, with a tentative D call TRBD1 (5 bases). Germline V gene data show CDR1 as SGHVS and CDR2 as FQNEAQ. V was trimmed by 2 bases and J by 0 bases, leaving 10 bases between them. The CDR3 runs to 15 residues. For the CDR3, the DNA is TGTGCCAGCAGCTTAAGACAGAACATGAACACTGAAGCTTTCTTT. Translation: CASSLRQNMNTEAFF.

V gene TRBV7-9 combines with J gene TRBJ2-5; 7 bases are shared with TRBD2. This CDR3 comprises 11 residues. Germline V gene lookup returns CDR1 SEHNR and CDR2 FQNEAQ (reference sequence). V was pared by 11 bases and J by 5 bases, with 5 bases of the junction left unmatched. The DNA for the CDR3 is TGTGCCGAGGGAGGGGACGAGACCCAGTACTTC. Amino acids: CAEGGDETQYF.

About this clone: This specimen includes other DNA sequences encoding the same CDR3. The chain employs TRBV9 and TRBJ2-7; tentatively, D is TRBD2 (6 bases). Germline V gene data show CDR1 as SGDLS and CDR2 as YYNGEE. The V end was cut by 4 bases, the J end by 2 bases, with 10 bases between. This CDR3 contains 13 residues. The CDR3 DNA is TGTGCCAGCAGCCCAACGGGAGCCTACGAGCAGTACTTC. Its protein is CASSPTGAYEQYF. Full variable domain (outside the CDR3, taken from reference TRBV9 and TRBJ2-7): DSGVTQTPKHLITATGQRVTLRCSPRSGDLSVYWYQQSLDQGLQFLIQYYNGEERAKGNILERFSAQQFPDLHSELNLSSLELGDSALYFCASSPTGAYEQYFGPGTRLTVT.

CDR3 amino acids: CASSQGLVTGANVLTF. CDR3 nucleotide sequence: TGTGCCAGCAGCCAAGGACTAGTCACTGGGGCCAACGTCCTGACTTTC. V is TRBV4-2 and J is TRBJ2-6; a possible D gene is TRBD2 (6 bases). V was pared by 1 base and J by 2 bases, with 9 bases between. CDR3 size: 16 residues. In germline, CDR1 is LGHNA, CDR2 YNFKEQ.

This rearrangement joins TRBV15 to TRBJ2-1; TRBD1 matches at 7 bases. The ends lost 5 bases at V and 7 bases at J; junction bases unmatched: 5. This CDR3 has 13 amino acids. Germline CDR1 is LNHNV and CDR2 is YYDKDF (reference sequence). The CDR3 here is CATSGVTGNEQFF. DNA for the CDR3: TGTGCCACCAGCGGCGTGACAGGGAATGAGCAGTTCTTC.

CDR3: CASSQDSLGAFF. The CDR3 region has the DNA TGTGCCAGCAGTCAAGACAGCCTCGGGGCTTTCTTT. V usage is TRBV6-2 or TRBV6-3 and J usage is TRBJ1-1; a weak D match, TRBD1 (5 bases). The CDR3 has 12 residues. Germline CDR1 MNHEY, CDR2 SVGEGT. The V end was cut by 5 bases, the J end by 11 bases, with 15 bases between.

As regards this clone: Other nucleotide sequences in the sample specify the same CDR3. This chain links TRBV18 with TRBJ2-2; 7 bases match TRBD1. V dropped 3 bases and J dropped 0; count of bases not matched to a gene: 4. Germline V CDR1 and CDR2: KGHSH, LQKENI. The CDR3 length is 16 residues. The chain's CDR3 is CASSPRQGPNTGELFF. In DNA form, the CDR3 reads TGTGCCAGCTCACCCCGACAGGGTCCGAACACCGGGGAGCTGTTTTTT.